The subject of this entry is one T cell receptor (beta chain). The record originates from a study of blood T cell repertoires in COVID-19. At the level of the study: Acute and convalescent COVID-19 specimens originated in the United States, Italy and Spain.

Trimming removed 0 bases at V and 6 bases at J, with 15 bases between. The germline CDR1 and CDR2 sequences are SGHNT and YYREEE (reference sequence). The CDR3 extends over 16 amino acids. This table comes from immunoSEQ multiplex PCR, and its TCRdb copy is limited to in-frame clones, with some not included. Seen here are some 150,000 clones, 85% to 90% observed once, and the top ten hold approximately 8%. The sequence came from a woman between 55 and 75 years old with acute or convalescent COVID-19. The chain uses TRBV5-4 and TRBJ2-2; possible D gene TRBD2, 6 bases. Sequencing was done on a sample of peripheral blood. CDR3 DNA: TGTGCCAGCAGCTTGGCCCTAACCGGGAGTTCCGGGGAGCTGTTTTTT. Translating gives CASSLALTGSSGELFF.